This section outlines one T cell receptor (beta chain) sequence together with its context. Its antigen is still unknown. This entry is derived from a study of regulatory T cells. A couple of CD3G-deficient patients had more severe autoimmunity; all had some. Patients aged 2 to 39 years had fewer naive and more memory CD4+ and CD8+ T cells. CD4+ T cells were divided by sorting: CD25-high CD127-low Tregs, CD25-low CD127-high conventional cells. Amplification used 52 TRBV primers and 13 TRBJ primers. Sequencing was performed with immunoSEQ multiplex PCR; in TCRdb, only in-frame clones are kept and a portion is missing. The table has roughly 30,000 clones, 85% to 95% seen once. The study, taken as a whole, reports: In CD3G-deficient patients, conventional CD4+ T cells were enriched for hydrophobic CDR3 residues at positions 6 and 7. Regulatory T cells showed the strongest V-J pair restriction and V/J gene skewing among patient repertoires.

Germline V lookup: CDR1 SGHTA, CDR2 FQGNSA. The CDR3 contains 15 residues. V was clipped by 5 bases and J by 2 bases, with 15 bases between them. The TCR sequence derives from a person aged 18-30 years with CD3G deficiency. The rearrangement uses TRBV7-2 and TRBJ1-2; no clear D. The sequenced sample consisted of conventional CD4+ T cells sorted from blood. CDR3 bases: TGTGCCAGCAGCCCACAGACCGGGCCCAACTATGGCTACACCTTC. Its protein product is CASSPQTGPNYGYTF.